These T cell receptor beta chains were read from a single sample in a study of neurological immune-mediated disorders. TCRdb re-called the 5' RACE reads with MiXCR, one entry per CDR3 protein. This sample yields tens of thousands of distinct CDR3 sequences, of which about 15% are seen a single time; 4.9% belongs to the top ten. Sequences were obtained from CD4+ T cells from blood. Every receptor here comes from a female donor with HTLV-1-associated myelopathy (HAM/TSP). Both conserved end residues are part of each CDR3. The order of the fields is D gene, clone size, V gene, J gene, CDR3 DNA, CDR3 protein. A D gene is named only where the DNA matches it firmly. The listing skips clone size in some rows; elsewhere it reads once, few, many or a size class.

-	many	TRBV4-2	TRBJ2-3	TGTGCCAGCAGCCAAGATCCCCGCGCGGGTGATACGCAGTATTTT	CASSQDPRAGDTQYF
-	many	TRBV7-8	TRBJ2-1	TGTGCCAGCAGCCAGGGGCGCGGTGAGCAGTTCTTC	CASSQGRGEQFF
TRBD2	many	TRBV20-1	TRBJ2-3	TGCAGTGCTAGAGATCCCCGGCGGGGGACTCCAGATACGCAGTATTTT	CSARDPRRGTPDTQYF
TRBD2	many	TRBV20-1	TRBJ2-7	TGCAGTGCTAGCGGACTAGCGGCATCCTGGAGCGAGCAGTACTTC	CSASGLAASWSEQYF
TRBD1	many	TRBV7-2	TRBJ1-2	TGTGCCAGCAGCCCCCGGACAGGGGTAAACTATGGCTACACCTTC	CASSPRTGVNYGYTF
-	medium-sized	TRBV20-1	TRBJ2-2	TGCAGTGCTAGATTAAACACCGGGGAGCTGTTTTTT	CSARLNTGELFF
-	many	TRBV5-5	TRBJ1-1	TGTGCCAGCAGCTTGTTTGGGAACACTGAAGCTTTCTTT	CASSLFGNTEAFF
TRBD1	-	TRBV20-1	TRBJ1-2	TGCAGTGCTGCACAGACAGGGTTGAGCTATGGCTACACCTTC	CSAAQTGLSYGYTF
TRBD1	many	TRBV12-5	TRBJ2-5	TGTGCTAGTGCCTCAGGGGGAGCGGAAACCCAGTACTTC	CASASGGAETQYF
-	many	TRBV14	TRBJ1-6	TGTGCCAGCAGCCAAGATCGGGCGGGAGATTCACCCCTCCACTTT	CASSQDRAGDSPLHF
TRBD1	-	TRBV5-5	TRBJ2-2	TGTGCCAGCAGCGGGGGACAGGGGTGGAGCACCGGGGAGCTGTTTTTT	CASSGGQGWSTGELFF
TRBD1	-	TRBV12-3/TRBV12-4	TRBJ2-5	TGTGCCAGCAGTAAACTGGGACAGGGGGCGCGGGAGACCCAGTACTTC	CASSKLGQGARETQYF
-	many	TRBV12-3/TRBV12-4	TRBJ1-5	TGTGCCAGCAGCCAATCGTATAGCAATCAGCCCCAGCATTTT	CASSQSYSNQPQHF
TRBD2	-	TRBV5-6	TRBJ2-5	TGTGCCAGCAGCTCTTGGTGGTTAGGACTAGCGGGGGAAGAGACCCAGTACTTC	CASSSWWLGLAGEETQYF
-	many	TRBV5-1	TRBJ2-7	TGCGCCAGCAGCTTTCGTACCTCGGGACGCATCTACGAGCAGTACTTC	CASSFRTSGRIYEQYF